These 19 T cell receptor beta chains share one sample of origin, sequenced in a study of T cells in Graves' hyperthyroidism and ophthalmopathy. Using RNA transcripts as the source, TCR beta CDR3 regions were amplified. Researchers ran a first-round RT-PCR on the TCR CDR3 using the HTBI primer set. Each CDR3 protein is one row after TCRdb ran MiXCR on the multiplex PCR reads. The sample yields 300,000 to 350,000 distinct CDR3 sequences, around a sixth seen once. What was sequenced was blood. Receptors were obtained from a woman in her forties with Graves' ophthalmopathy.

This clonotype was observed at least ten times. The chain combines TRBV6-2 or TRBV6-3 with TRBJ1-1, with D uncertain. CDR1 and CDR2 (germline): MNHEY, SVGEGT. The length of the CDR3 is 14 residues. V gave up 2 bases and J gave up 1 base, with 8 bases separating them. The DNA of the CDR3 is TGTGCCAGCAGTTACCGACGGACGAACACTGAAGCTTTCTTT. Amino acids: CASSYRRTNTEAFF.

The table lists this clonotype with many counts. The J gene is TRBJ1-2, the V gene TRBV6-2 or TRBV6-3; tentatively, D is TRBD1 (5 bases). V lost 5 bases and J lost 3, with 10 bases in between. Per the germline V gene, CDR1 is MNHEY and CDR2 is SVGEGT. The CDR3 sequence is 13 residues long. CDR3 sequence: CASSGDRHYGYTF. The CDR3 nucleotides read TGTGCCAGCAGTGGCGACAGACACTATGGCTACACCTTC.

The chain recombines TRBV7-2 with TRBJ2-2; 7 bases agree with TRBD1. The CDR3 sequence is 14 residues long. With 7 bases clipped from V and 6 bases from J, the junction kept 8 bases outside the gene matches. Germline CDR1 reads SGHTA; CDR2 reads FQGNSA. This CDR3 is CASTLRQGAGELFF. The CDR3 DNA sequence: TGTGCCAGCACCCTACGACAGGGAGCCGGGGAGCTGTTTTTT.

This clonotype was observed many times. The chain couples TRBV30 to TRBJ2-7; D tentatively fits TRBD1 or TRBD2 (5 bases each). Trimming pared 0 bases from V and 2 bases from J, leaving 17 bases between. Germline CDR1 reads GTSNPN; CDR2 reads SVGIG (reference sequence). This CDR3 has 16 residues. This CDR3 reads CAWSVGEGSITYEQYF. The CDR3 DNA follows: TGTGCCTGGAGTGTAGGTGAGGGGTCCATTACCTACGAGCAGTACTTC.

This clonotype was observed many times. One end of the junction does not line up with germline, which may come from a read error. The V gene is TRBV6-5, the J gene TRBJ1-5; D gene unclear. The CDR3 has 14 residues. Germline CDR1 and CDR2: MNHEY and SVGAGI. The CDR3 DNA is TGTGCCAGCAGTTACTCCCTAGGCAAACAGCCCCAGCATTTT. It yields the protein CASSYSLGKQPQHF.

The chain uses TRBV9 and TRBJ2-7, with 7 bases lining up with TRBD2. Germline CDR1 reads SGDLS; CDR2 reads YYNGEE. The V gene end was trimmed by 3 bases and the J gene end by 0 bases; junction bases not matched to a gene: 12. The CDR3 loop spans 17 amino acids. CDR3 in DNA: TGTGCCAGCAGCGGATCAGACTCTAGCGGACCCTCCTACGAGCAGTACTTC. The encoded protein is CASSGSDSSGPSYEQYF.

This clonotype was recorded at least ten times. The chain is built from TRBV18 and TRBJ1-1; D perhaps matches TRBD1 (5 bases). Germline CDR1 KGHSH, CDR2 LQKENI. Trimming pared 3 bases from V and 0 bases from J, leaving 14 bases between. There are 16 residues in the CDR3. In DNA, the CDR3 is TGTGCCAGCTCACCTGGGACGGCCAGATTGAACACTGAAGCTTTCTTT. Protein: CASSPGTARLNTEAFF.

To note about this clonotype: This sequence may be a read error, since a much larger clone differs from it by one base. The CDR3 region has the DNA TGTGCCAGCAGTTGGACTATCGGGGAGACCCCGTACTTC. Translating gives CASSWTIGETPYF. The genes are TRBV6-2 or TRBV6-3 and TRBJ2-5; TRBD2 might be the D (6 bases). Looked up from germline, CDR1 is MNHEY and CDR2 is SVGEGT. The CDR3 extends over 13 amino acids.

This clonotype was seen repeatedly, ten times or more. V is TRBV27 and J is TRBJ2-7; D tentatively fits TRBD1 or TRBD2 (5 bases each). Germline CDR1 MNHEY, CDR2 SMNVEV (reference sequence). The CDR3 consists of 11 residues. V was shortened by 2 bases and J by 6 bases, with 5 bases between the two germline ends. The CDR3 sequence: CASSLGGEQYF. For the CDR3, the DNA is TGTGCCAGCAGTTTAGGGGGCGAGCAGTACTTC.

This clonotype was picked up many times. CDR3 in DNA: TGTGCCAGCAGCCCGGACCATTATGGCTACACCTTC. Encoded protein: CASSPDHYGYTF. This rearrangement joins TRBV11-1 to TRBJ1-2; D unresolved. This CDR3 has 12 amino acids. V was clipped by 5 bases and J by 5 bases, with 9 bases between them. The germline V gene encodes CDR1 SGHAT and CDR2 FQDESV (reference sequence).

In its sample, this clonotype was seen many times. The chain combines TRBV4-1 with TRBJ1-6; TRBD1 aligns across 7 bases. Losses at the gene ends were 7 bases for V and 6 bases for J; bases not matched to a gene: 9. The CDR3 covers 15 residues. The germline gives CDR1 MGHRA, CDR2 YSYEKL. The CDR3 is CASIQGQGINSPLHF. In nucleotides, the CDR3 is TGCGCCAGCATACAGGGGCAGGGGATTAATTCACCCCTCCACTTT.

The table lists this clonotype with many counts. This chain joins TRBV4-1 and TRBJ1-1; possibly TRBD1 for D (5 bases). This CDR3 is 15 amino acids long. CDR1 and CDR2 from the germline V gene are MGHRA and YSYEKL. V lost 0 bases to trimming and J lost 1 base, with 9 bases between them. Here the CDR3 reads CASSQEGGANTEAFF. The CDR3 DNA follows: TGCGCCAGCAGCCAAGAGGGGGGAGCGAACACTGAAGCTTTCTTT.

This clonotype has ten or more counts. The chain is built from TRBV6-1 and TRBJ1-2; possibly TRBD1 for D (6 bases). Between the trimmed V and J ends, which lost 6 bases and 8 bases, there was a span of 16 bases. The V gene's germline CDR1 is MNHNS and CDR2 SASEGT. CDR3 length: 13 residues. CDR3 sequence (DNA): TGTGCCAGCAGAACACCGGGGGCCTGGGGCTACACCTTC. Residues: CASRTPGAWGYTF.

The table lists this clonotype with many counts. This rearrangement joins TRBV19 to TRBJ1-2; 7 bases are shared with TRBD1. The V gene's germline CDR1 is LNHDA and CDR2 SQIVND (reference sequence). V shed 6 bases, J shed 6 bases, and the junction held 16 bases outside the gene matches. The CDR3 runs to 16 residues. In DNA, the CDR3 is TGTGCCAGTAGACCACCTCCGACAGGGTTCAAGAATGGCTACACCTTC. Translation gives CASRPPPTGFKNGYTF.

This clonotype appeared many times. V usage is TRBV15 and J usage is TRBJ2-7; tentatively, D is TRBD1 or TRBD2 (6 bases each). This CDR3 has 15 residues. Trimming took 0 bases from V and 2 from J, leaving 11 bases between them. Looked up from germline, CDR1 is LNHNV and CDR2 is YYDKDF (reference sequence). The DNA for the CDR3 is TGTGCCACCAGCAGAGAGGGTGGGGGGCCCTACGAGCAGTACTTC. Translation: CATSREGGGPYEQYF.

This chain joins TRBV5-1 and TRBJ1-1, with TRBD1 identical over 8 bases. The germline V gene encodes CDR1 SGHRS and CDR2 YFSETQ. This CDR3 contains 15 residues. Germline trimming cut 4 bases from V and 3 bases from J; bases unmatched to any gene: 8. The CDR3 loop reads CASSPDRGKDTEAFF. The CDR3 nucleotides read TGCGCCAGCAGCCCCGACAGGGGCAAGGACACTGAAGCTTTCTTT.

This clonotype was counted ten times or more. This chain connects TRBV12-3 or TRBV12-4 to TRBJ1-2, with D possibly matching TRBD1 (5 bases). Trimming pared 8 bases from V and 8 bases from J, leaving 12 bases between. The CDR3 is 11 amino acids. CDR3 nucleotide sequence: TGTGCCAGCCGGACATGGCAGGGCTACACCTTC. The encoded protein is CASRTWQGYTF.

This clonotype was detected many times. The rearrangement joins TRBV6-4 to TRBJ2-2; TRBD1 aligns across 8 bases. Per germline, CDR1 MRHNA and CDR2 SNTAGT. Trimming took 7 bases from V and 5 from J; bases not matched to a gene: 6. This CDR3 has 14 residues. In DNA, the CDR3 is TGTGCCAGCAACGGACAGGGAAAGACCGGGGAGCTGTTTTTT. It codes for CASNGQGKTGELFF.

This clonotype was recorded at least ten times. J is TRBJ2-1 and V is TRBV11-2; D perhaps matches TRBD2 (5 bases). The V gene's germline CDR1 is SGHAT and CDR2 FQNNGV. This CDR3 spans 16 amino acids. Trimming took off 1 base at V and 8 bases at J, with 18 bases between the two ends. CDR3 sequence (DNA): TGTGCCAGCAGCTTAGGTTTCAGTCCATCCGGGGATGAGCAGTTCTTC. Translation: CASSLGFSPSGDEQFF.